This entry is about one T cell receptor (beta chain). This clonotype was observed many times. What this receptor recognizes is not known. The input lacks base qualities; no much larger clone sits a single base away. CDR1 SGHRS and CDR2 YFSETQ were looked up in the germline V gene. The CDR3 numbers 16 residues from cysteine through phenylalanine. Only CDR3 DNA remains: 48 bases, in frame from the first base. The trim is 7 bases for V and 0 bases for J, with a gap of 16 bases between the germline ends. This record belongs to a study of neurological immune-mediated disorders (dated by TCRdb to the late 2010s). Regarding the research as a whole: Using UMI-based sequencing, the study compared peripheral blood TCR-beta repertoires from patients with HTLV-I-associated myelopathy (HAM/TSP), patients with multiple sclerosis, and healthy controls. The cohort was made up of 65 to 75 subjects, consisting of roughly 15 HAM/TSP patients, about 34 multiple sclerosis patients and 20 healthy controls. The 90 to 110 TCR-beta libraries covered PBMC samples along with longitudinal samples, technical triplicates, and paired sorted CD4+ and CD8+ T-cell subsets. What the research found in general, with its limitations: Expanded clones from different subjects shared no identical CDR3 amino acid sequences, which suggests that TCR-beta repertoires were private in all groups. TCR clonal expansion was greatest in HAM/TSP patients and smallest in MS patients, who ranked below even healthy controls.

cDNA synthesis used template-switch 5'RACE with a primer carrying a 10-nucleotide random unique molecular identifier tagging each TCR transcript. Over 180 million TCR-beta sequences, covering 15-18 subjects, were produced in each sequencing run. Total RNA was extracted with the RNeasy kit. The KAPA Real-time Library Amplification kit was used to amplify TCR-beta VDJ regions with primers for the TCR constant region and the 5'RACE anchor. Sample indexes and Illumina adaptors were added in a first PCR, after which library yield was increased in a second PCR. After Ampure bead purification, the TCR product of roughly 650 bp was size-selected on a 2% E-gel SizeSelection system. Before pooling, library quality was assessed on a Bioanalyzer, concentration was determined with Qubit, and library quantification was performed with the Kapa Library Quantification kit. An Illumina HiSeq 2500 was used to sequence the libraries paired-end at 2 x 150 bp. To increase sequence diversity, roughly 24-32% phiX was spiked into each library pool. The paper's processing steps were these. The quality-filtered reads were processed with the UMI-based MiGEC pipeline, whose error correction step removed more than 80% of the raw TCR sequences. VDJ genes were aligned to IMGT germline references, and each clonotype was defined by a unique CDR3 amino acid sequence together with V-J genes. Clonal expansion, Shannon diversity and CDR3 relatedness were evaluated with VDJtools (CalcPairwiseDistances, ClusterSamples), while phylogenetic trees were built in CLCbio workbench. Using coefficient-of-variation modelling across technical triplicates, the study counted a clone as expanded if it had at least 8 unique UMIs. The public sequencing data were trimmed at Q25 with fastp and processed into clonotypes with MiXCR by TCRdb, which kept only in-frame beta chains. Rows are unified per CDR3 protein, each entry keeping the most common DNA and genes. TCRdb assigned the V and J calls; the authors' analysis was not used. This sample comprises about 30,000 distinct CDR3 sequences, approximately 6% of them detected only once. The ten biggest clones cover approximately 2% of the sample.

Healthy controls were blood bank volunteers in Maryland, USA. For the sorted-subset TCR libraries, the starting material was about 920,000 sorted CD4+ or CD8+ T cells. Peripheral blood underwent Ficoll-Hypaque density gradient centrifugation to isolate PBMCs, which were then cryopreserved in liquid nitrogen. The study also sequenced paired sorted CD4+ and CD8+ subsets from healthy controls, HAM/TSP patients and MS patients. The TCR was taken from a woman aged 50 to 60 in good health. The rearrangement combines TRBV5-1 with TRBJ1-4; 6 matching bases give a weak D call of TRBD1. The sample comprised CD4+ T cells from blood. The CDR3 region has the sequence CASGPGGQATNEKLFF. Here is the DNA: TGCGCCAGCGGACCCGGGGGACAAGCAACTAATGAAAAACTGTTTTTT.